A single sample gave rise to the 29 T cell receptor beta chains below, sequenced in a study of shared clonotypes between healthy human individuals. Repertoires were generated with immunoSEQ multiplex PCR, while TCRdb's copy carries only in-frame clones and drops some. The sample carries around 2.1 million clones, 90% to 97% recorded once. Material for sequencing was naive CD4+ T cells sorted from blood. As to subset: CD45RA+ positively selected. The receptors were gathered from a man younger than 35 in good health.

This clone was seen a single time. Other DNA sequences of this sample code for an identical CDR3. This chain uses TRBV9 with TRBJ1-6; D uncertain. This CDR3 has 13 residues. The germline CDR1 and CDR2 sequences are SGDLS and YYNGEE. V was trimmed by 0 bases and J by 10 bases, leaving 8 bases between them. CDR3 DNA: TGTGCCAGCAGCGTAGGTGTAGGGTCACCCCTCCACTTT. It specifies CASSVGVGSPLHF. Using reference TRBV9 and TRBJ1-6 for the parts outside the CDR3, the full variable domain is DSGVTQTPKHLITATGQRVTLRCSPRSGDLSVYWYQQSLDQGLQFLIQYYNGEERAKGNILERFSAQQFPDLHSELNLSSLELGDSALYFCASSVGVGSPLHFGNGTRLTVT.

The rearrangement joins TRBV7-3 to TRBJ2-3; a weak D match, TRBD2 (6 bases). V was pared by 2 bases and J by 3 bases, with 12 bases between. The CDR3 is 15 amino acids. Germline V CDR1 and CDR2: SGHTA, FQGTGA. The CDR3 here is CASSLSASETDTQYF. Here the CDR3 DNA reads TGTGCCAGCAGCTTATCCGCTAGCGAGACAGATACGCAGTATTTT.

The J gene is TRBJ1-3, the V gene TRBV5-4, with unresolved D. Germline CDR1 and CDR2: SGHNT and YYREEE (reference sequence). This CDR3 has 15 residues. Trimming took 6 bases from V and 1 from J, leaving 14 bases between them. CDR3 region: CASTRTGNSGNTIYF. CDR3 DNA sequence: TGTGCCAGCACAAGGACGGGGAATTCTGGAAACACCATATATTTT.

Here the CDR3 reads CASNTAGGSGELFF. As DNA, the CDR3 is TGTGCCAGCAACACGGCAGGGGGCTCCGGGGAGCTGTTTTTT. The chain has TRBV14 and TRBJ2-2, with 8 bases fitting TRBD1. V gave up 7 bases and J gave up 6 bases; unmatched junction bases: 7. The CDR3 has 14 amino acids. Germline V gene lookup returns CDR1 SGHDN and CDR2 FVKESK.

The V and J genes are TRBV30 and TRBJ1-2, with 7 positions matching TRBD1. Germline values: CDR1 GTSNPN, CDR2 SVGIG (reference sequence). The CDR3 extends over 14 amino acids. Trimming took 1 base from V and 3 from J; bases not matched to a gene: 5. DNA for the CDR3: TGTGCCTGGAGTGATTTTGGACAGGACTATGGCTACACCTTC. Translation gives CAWSDFGQDYGYTF.

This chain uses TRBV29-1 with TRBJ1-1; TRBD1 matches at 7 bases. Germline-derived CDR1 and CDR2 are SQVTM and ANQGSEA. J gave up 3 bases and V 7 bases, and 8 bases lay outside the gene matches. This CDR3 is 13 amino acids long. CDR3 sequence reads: CSGRQGRDTEAFF. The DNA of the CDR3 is TGCAGCGGCCGACAGGGTAGGGACACTGAAGCTTTCTTT.

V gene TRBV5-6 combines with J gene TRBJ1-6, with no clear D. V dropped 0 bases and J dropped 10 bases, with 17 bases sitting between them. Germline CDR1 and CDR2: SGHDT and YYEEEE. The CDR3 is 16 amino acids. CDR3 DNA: TGTGCCAGCAGCTTGGAGGGTCGTTCCTACACCTCACCCCTCCACTTT. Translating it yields CASSLEGRSYTSPLHF.

Written as DNA, the CDR3 is TGTGCCAGCAGCTTAGATTTGAGACTAGCGGGGAATCTCAATGAGCAGTTCTTC. This sequence encodes CASSLDLRLAGNLNEQFF. The V and J genes are TRBV11-2 and TRBJ2-1; 11 bases fit TRBD2. V lost 0 bases, J lost 6 bases, and 10 bases stayed unmatched. Per germline, CDR1 SGHAT and CDR2 FQNNGV. CDR3 length equals 18 residues.

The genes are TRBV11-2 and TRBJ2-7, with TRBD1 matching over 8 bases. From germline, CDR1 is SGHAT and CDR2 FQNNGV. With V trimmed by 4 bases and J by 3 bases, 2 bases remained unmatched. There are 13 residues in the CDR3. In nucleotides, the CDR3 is TGTGCCAGCAGCTGGACAGGGAACTACGAGCAGTACTTC. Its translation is CASSWTGNYEQYF.

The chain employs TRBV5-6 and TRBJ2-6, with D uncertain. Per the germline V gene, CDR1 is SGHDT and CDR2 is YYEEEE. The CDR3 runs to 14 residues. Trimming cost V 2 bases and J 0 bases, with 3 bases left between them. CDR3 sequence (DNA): TGTGCCAGCAGCTTTTTCTCTGGGGCCAACGTCCTGACTTTC. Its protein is CASSFFSGANVLTF.

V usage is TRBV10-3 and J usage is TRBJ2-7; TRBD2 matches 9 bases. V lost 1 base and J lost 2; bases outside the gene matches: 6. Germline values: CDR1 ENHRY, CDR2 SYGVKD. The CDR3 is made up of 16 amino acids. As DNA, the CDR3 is TGTGCCATCAGTGAGTTCCAGCGGGAGGCCACCTACGAGCAGTACTTC. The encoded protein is CAISEFQREATYEQYF.

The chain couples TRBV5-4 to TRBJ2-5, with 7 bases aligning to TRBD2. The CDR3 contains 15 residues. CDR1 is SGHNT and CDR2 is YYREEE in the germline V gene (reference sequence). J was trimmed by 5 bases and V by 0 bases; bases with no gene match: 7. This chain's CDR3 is CASSLEAGVMETQYF. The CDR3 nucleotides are TGTGCCAGCAGCTTGGAGGCGGGAGTGATGGAGACCCAGTACTTC.

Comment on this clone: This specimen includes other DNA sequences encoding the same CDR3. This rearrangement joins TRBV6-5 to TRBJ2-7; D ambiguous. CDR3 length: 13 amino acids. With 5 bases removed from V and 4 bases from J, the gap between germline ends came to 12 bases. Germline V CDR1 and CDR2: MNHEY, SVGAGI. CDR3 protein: CASSQGPPYEQYF. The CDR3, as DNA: TGTGCCAGCAGTCAAGGACCCCCATACGAGCAGTACTTC.

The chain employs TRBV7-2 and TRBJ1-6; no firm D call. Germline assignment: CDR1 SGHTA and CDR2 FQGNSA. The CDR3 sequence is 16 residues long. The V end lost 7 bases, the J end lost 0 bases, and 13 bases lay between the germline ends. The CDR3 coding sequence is TGTGCCAGCATCTGGGTTGGGAGCTCCTATAATTCACCCCTCCACTTT. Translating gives CASIWVGSSYNSPLHF.

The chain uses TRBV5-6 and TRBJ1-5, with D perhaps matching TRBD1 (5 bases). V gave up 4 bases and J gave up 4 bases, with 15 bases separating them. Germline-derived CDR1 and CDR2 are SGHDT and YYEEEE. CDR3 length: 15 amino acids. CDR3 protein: CASSRRGVWNQPQHF. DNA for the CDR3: TGTGCCAGCAGCAGACGGGGCGTTTGGAATCAGCCCCAGCATTTT.

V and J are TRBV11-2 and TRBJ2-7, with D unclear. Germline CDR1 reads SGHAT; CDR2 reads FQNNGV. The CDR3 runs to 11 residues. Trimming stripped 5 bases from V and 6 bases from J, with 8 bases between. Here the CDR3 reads CASSQAIEQYF. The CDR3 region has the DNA TGTGCCAGCAGCCAGGCCATCGAGCAGTACTTC.

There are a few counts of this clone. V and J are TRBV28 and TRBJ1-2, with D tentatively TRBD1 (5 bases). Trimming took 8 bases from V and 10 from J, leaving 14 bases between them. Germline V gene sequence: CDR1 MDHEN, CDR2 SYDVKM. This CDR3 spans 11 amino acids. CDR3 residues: CASGATAHYTF. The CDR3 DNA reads TGTGCCAGCGGGGCGACAGCCCACTACACCTTC.

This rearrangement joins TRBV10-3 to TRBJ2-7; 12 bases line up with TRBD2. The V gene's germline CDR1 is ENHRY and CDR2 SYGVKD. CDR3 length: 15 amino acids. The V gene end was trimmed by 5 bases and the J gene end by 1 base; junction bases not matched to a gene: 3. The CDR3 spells CAISRGTSGSYEQYF. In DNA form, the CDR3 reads TGTGCCATCAGTCGAGGGACTAGCGGGTCCTACGAGCAGTACTTC.

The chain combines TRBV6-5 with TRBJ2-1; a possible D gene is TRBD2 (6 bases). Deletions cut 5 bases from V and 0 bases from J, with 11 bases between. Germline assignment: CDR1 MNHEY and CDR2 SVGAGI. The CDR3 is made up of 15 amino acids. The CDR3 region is CASSPGLISYNEQFF. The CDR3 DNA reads TGTGCCAGCAGTCCCGGACTAATCTCCTACAATGAGCAGTTCTTC.

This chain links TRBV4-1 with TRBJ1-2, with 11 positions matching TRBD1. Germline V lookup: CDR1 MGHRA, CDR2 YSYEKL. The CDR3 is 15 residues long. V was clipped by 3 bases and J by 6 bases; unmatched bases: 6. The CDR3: CASSHMGQGVNGYTF. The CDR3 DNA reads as TGCGCCAGCAGCCATATGGGACAGGGGGTGAATGGCTACACCTTC.

CDR3 sequence (DNA): TGTGCCAGCAGCTTAGCTTCCGGGACAGGGGGCTACAATGAGCAGTTCTTC. Its protein is CASSLASGTGGYNEQFF. The V call is TRBV7-9, the J call TRBJ2-1; 11 bases map to TRBD1. The ends lost 0 bases at V and 3 bases at J; junction bases unmatched: 4. CDR1 is SEHNR, CDR2 FQNEAQ, per germline (reference sequence). The length of the CDR3 is 17 residues.

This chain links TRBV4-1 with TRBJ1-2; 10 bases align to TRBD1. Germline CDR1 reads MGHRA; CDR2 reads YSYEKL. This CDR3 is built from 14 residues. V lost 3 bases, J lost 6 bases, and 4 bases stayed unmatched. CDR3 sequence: CASSHLGTGDGYTF. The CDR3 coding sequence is TGCGCCAGCAGCCATCTCGGGACAGGGGATGGCTACACCTTC.

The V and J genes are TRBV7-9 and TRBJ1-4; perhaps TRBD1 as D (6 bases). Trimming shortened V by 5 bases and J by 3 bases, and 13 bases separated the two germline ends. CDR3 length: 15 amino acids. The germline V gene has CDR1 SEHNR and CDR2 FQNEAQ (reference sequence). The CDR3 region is CASSPGQTPNEKLFF. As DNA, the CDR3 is TGTGCCAGCAGCCCCGGACAGACCCCTAATGAAAAACTGTTTTTT.

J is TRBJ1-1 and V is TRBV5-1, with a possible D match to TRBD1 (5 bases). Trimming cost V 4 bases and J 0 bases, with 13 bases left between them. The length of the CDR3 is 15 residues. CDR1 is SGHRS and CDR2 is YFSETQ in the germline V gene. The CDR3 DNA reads TGCGCCAGCAGCGTCCCGGGACGGATGAACACTGAAGCTTTCTTT. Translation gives CASSVPGRMNTEAFF. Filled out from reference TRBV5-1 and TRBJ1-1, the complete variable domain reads KAGVTQTPRYLIKTRGQQVTLSCSPISGHRSVSWYQQTPGQGLQFLFEYFSETQRNKGNFPGRFSGRQFSNSRSEMNVSTLELGDSALYLCASSVPGRMNTEAFFGQGTRLTVV.

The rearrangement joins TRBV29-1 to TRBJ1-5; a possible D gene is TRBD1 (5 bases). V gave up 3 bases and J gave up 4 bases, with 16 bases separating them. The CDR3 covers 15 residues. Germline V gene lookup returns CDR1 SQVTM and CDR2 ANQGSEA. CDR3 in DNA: TGCAGCGTTGAGGGCCCGGGACGCCGAAATCAGCCCCAGCATTTT. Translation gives CSVEGPGRRNQPQHF.

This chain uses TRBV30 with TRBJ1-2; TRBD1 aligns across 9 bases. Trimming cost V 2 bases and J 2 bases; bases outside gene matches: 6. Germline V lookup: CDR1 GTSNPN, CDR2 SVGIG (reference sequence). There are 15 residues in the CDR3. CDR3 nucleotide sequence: TGTGCCTGGAGTATAGGCGGACAGGGGAACTATGGCTACACCTTC. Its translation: CAWSIGGQGNYGYTF.

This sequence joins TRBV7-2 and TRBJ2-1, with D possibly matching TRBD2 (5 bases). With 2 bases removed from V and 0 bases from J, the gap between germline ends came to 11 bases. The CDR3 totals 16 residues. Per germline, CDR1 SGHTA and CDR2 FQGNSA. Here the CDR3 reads CASSLWRASSYNEQFF. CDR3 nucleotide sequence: TGTGCCAGCAGCTTATGGCGGGCCTCCTCCTACAATGAGCAGTTCTTC.

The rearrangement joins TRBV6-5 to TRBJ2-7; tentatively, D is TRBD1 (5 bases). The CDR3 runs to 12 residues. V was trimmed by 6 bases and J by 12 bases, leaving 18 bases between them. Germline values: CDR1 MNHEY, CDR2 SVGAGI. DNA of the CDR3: TGTGCCAGCAGACAGGACCCTCTTAAGCTGTACTTC. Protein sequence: CASRQDPLKLYF.

Here the CDR3 DNA reads TGTGCCAGCTCCACCTCAGGGGGCGCGAATCAGCCCCAGCATTTT. Its protein product is CASSTSGGANQPQHF. The chain uses TRBV18 and TRBJ1-5; 8 positions agree with TRBD1. Germline V gives CDR1 KGHSH, CDR2 LQKENI. J lost 4 bases, V lost 6 bases, and 8 bases had no gene match. The CDR3 sequence is 15 residues long.